The clone carrying this T cell receptor beta chain was detected only a few times. Its antigen is as yet unknown. Germline loops: CDR1 SGHVS, CDR2 FNYEAQ. Trimming took off 0 bases at V and 5 bases at J, with 9 bases between the two ends. The CDR3 has 14 residues. The data belong to a study of early T cells in non-severe SARS-CoV-2 infection. Study-wide results and limits: The matching step, a VDJdb search, favored anti-spike CD8 responses and missed private and CD4 specificities.

TCRdb itself ran the 5' RACE reads through MiXCR, one entry per CDR3 protein. The sample includes about 56,000 distinct CDR3 sequences, over 9.5% of them seen just once. The V call is TRBV7-6, the J call TRBJ2-3; the D gene is possibly TRBD2 (5 bases). The TCR was taken from an adult who was a healthcare worker with PCR-confirmed SARS-CoV-2 infection or an uninfected control (not recorded which). The sample comprised whole blood. CDR3 in amino acids: CASSLAGVGDTQYF. The DNA for the CDR3 is TGTGCCAGCAGCTTAGCGGGAGTGGGAGATACGCAGTATTTT. Full variable domain (outside the CDR3, taken from reference TRBV7-6 and TRBJ2-3): GAGVSQSPRYKVTKRGQDVALRCDPISGHVSLYWYRQALGQGPEFLTYFNYEAQQDKSGLPNDRFSAERPEGSISTLTIQRTEQRDSAMYRCASSLAGVGDTQYFGPGTRLTVL.